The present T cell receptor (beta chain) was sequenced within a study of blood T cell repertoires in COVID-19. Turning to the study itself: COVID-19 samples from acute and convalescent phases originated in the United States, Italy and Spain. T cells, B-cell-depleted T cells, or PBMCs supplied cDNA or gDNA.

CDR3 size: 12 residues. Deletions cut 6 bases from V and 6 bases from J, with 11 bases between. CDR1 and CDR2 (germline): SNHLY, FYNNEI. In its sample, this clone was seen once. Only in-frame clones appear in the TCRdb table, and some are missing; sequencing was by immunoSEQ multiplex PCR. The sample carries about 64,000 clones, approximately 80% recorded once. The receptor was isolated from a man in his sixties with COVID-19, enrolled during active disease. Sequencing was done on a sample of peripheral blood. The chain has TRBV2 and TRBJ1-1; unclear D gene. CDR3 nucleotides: TGTGCCAGCAGGAGCGAAGGCGCTGAAGCTTTCTTT. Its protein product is CASRSEGAEAFF. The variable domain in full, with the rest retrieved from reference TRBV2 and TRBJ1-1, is EPEVTQTPSHQVTQMGQEVILRCVPISNHLYFYWYRQILGQKVEFLVSFYNNEISEKSEIFDDQFSVERPDGSNFTLKIRSTKLEDSAMYFCASRSEGAEAFFGQGTRLTVV.